The 4 T cell receptor beta chains below come from one sample, sequenced in a study of OX40 agonist ivuxolimab in advanced cancers. Assay: immunoSEQ multiplex PCR; the TCRdb copy retains only in-frame clones and omits some. The data contain under 20,000 clones, 75% to 90% of them seen just once; the ten biggest clones take up 62%. Specimen: CD4+ or CD8+ T cells sorted from blood, collected in a trial of the OX40 agonist ivuxolimab. All receptors derive from an adult with an advanced solid tumor such as melanoma, head and neck, liver or kidney cancer.

This chain uses TRBV5-1 with TRBJ1-4; 7 bases are shared with TRBD1. This CDR3 is 17 amino acids long. CDR1 and CDR2 (germline): SGHRS, YFSETQ. V shed 4 bases and J 4 bases; nucleotides not matched to a gene: 13. The CDR3 DNA reads TGCGCCAGCAGCGGGACGACAGGGTCGTGGGGTAATGAAAAACTGTTTTTT. It translates to CASSGTTGSWGNEKLFF.

This clone was seen only once. The V and J genes are TRBV4-1 and TRBJ1-5; D remains unclear. Between the trimmed V and J ends, which lost 3 bases and 5 bases, there was a span of 14 bases. The CDR3 runs 15 residues. Germline V gene sequence: CDR1 MGHRA, CDR2 YSYEKL. This CDR3 is CASSQGAGTDQPQHF. The CDR3 region has the DNA TGCGCCAGCAGCCAGGGAGCCGGTACGGATCAGCCCCAGCATTTT.

This clone was recorded once. The chain recombines TRBV7-9 with TRBJ1-2; no reliable D call. The length of the CDR3 is 14 residues. Germline V lookup: CDR1 SEHNR, CDR2 FQNEAQ (reference sequence). The V end lost 5 bases, the J end lost 0 bases, and 10 bases lay between the germline ends. CDR3 sequence (DNA): TGTGCCAGCAGCGGCCTCGCCCCTAACTATGGCTACACCTTC. It specifies CASSGLAPNYGYTF.

V and J are TRBV27 and TRBJ2-1; 7 nucleotides match TRBD1. The CDR3 has 12 amino acids. Losses at the gene ends were 5 bases for V and 12 bases for J; bases not matched to a gene: 7. CDR1 is MNHEY, CDR2 SMNVEV, per germline (reference sequence). CDR3 residues: CASSPSGQLQFF. CDR3 in DNA: TGTGCCAGCAGTCCTTCGGGACAGCTGCAGTTCTTC.